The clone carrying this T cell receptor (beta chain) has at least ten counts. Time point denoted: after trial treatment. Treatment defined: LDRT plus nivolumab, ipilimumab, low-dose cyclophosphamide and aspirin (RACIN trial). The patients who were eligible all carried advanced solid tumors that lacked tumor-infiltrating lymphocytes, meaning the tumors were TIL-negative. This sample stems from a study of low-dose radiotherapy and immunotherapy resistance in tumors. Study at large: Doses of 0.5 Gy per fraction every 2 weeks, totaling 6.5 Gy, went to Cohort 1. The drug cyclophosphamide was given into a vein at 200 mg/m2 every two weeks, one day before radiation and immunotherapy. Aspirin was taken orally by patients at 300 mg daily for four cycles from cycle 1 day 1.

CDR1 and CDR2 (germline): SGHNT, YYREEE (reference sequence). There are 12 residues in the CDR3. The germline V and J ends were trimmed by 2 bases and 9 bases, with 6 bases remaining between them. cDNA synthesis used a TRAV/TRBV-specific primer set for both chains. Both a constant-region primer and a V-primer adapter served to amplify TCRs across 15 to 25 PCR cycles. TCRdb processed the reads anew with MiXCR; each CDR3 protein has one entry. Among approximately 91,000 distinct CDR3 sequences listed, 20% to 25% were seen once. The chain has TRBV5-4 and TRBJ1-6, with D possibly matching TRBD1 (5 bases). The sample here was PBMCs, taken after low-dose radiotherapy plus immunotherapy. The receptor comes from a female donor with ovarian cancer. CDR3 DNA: TGTGCCAGCAGCTTTAGGGGTTCACCCCTCCACTTT. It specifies CASSFRGSPLHF.